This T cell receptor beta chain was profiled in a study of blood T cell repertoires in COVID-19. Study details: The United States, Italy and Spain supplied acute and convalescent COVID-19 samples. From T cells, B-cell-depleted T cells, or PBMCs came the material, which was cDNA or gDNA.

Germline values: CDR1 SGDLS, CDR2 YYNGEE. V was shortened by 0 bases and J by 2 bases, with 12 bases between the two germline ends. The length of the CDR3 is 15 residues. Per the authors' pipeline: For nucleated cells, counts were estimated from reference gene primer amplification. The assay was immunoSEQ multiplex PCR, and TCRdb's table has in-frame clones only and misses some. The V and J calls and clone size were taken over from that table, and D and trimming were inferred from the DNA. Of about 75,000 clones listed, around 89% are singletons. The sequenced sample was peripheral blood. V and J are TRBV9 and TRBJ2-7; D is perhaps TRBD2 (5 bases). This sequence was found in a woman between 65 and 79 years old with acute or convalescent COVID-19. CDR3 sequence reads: CASSVGEGSPYEQYF. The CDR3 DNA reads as TGTGCCAGCAGCGTAGGTGAAGGGAGTCCCTACGAGCAGTACTTC.